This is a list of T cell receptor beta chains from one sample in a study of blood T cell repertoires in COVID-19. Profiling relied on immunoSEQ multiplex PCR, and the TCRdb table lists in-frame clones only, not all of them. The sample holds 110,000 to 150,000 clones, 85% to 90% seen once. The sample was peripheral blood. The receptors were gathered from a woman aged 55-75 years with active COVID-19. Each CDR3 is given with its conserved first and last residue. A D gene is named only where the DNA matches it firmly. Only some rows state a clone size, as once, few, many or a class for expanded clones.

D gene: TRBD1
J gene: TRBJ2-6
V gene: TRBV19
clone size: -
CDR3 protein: CASSPGTGQSGANVLTF
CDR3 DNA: TGTGCCAGTAGTCCCGGGACAGGGCAATCTGGGGCCAACGTCCTGACTTTC

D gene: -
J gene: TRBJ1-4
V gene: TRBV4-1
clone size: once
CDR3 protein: CASSQGSTGRGEKLFF
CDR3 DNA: TGCGCCAGCAGCCAAGGTAGTACAGGGAGAGGGGAAAAACTGTTTTTT

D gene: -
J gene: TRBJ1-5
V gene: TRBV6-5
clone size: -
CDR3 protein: CASSYNDILPQHF
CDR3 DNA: TGTGCCAGCAGTTACAACGACATCCTGCCCCAGCATTTT

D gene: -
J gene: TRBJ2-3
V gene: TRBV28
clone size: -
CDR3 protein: CASSFLPVVDTQYF
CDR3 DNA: TGTGCCAGCAGTTTCCTCCCGGTGGTAGATACGCAGTATTTT

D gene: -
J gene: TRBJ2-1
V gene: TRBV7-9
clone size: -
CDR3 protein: CASSLAARAYNEQFF
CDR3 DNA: TGTGCCAGCAGCTTAGCAGCGAGGGCCTACAATGAGCAGTTCTTC

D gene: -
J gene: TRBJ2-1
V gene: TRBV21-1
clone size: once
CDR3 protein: CASTSPREEVNEQFF
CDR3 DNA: TGTGCCAGCACAAGTCCCCGGGAGGAGGTCAATGAGCAGTTCTTC

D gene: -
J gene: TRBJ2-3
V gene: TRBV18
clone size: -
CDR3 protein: CASSPWGDLTDTQYF
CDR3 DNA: TGTGCCAGCTCACCCTGGGGGGACCTCACAGATACGCAGTATTTT

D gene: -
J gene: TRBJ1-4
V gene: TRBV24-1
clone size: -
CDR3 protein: CATSDRGEGNEKLFF
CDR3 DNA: TGTGCCACCAGTGATCGGGGGGAAGGAAATGAAAAACTGTTTTTT

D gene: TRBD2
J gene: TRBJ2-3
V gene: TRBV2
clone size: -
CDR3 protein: CASSLAGGIDTQYF
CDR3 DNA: TGTGCCAGCAGTCTAGCGGGAGGGATAGATACGCAGTATTTT

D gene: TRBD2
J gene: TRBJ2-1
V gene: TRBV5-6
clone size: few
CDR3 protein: CASRLAGGPPNEQFF
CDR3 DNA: TGTGCCAGCAGGCTAGCGGGAGGGCCACCCAATGAGCAGTTCTTC

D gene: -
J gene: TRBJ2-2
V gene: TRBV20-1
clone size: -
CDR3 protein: CSASPQVNTGELFF
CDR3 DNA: TGCAGTGCTAGTCCACAGGTGAACACCGGGGAGCTGTTTTTT

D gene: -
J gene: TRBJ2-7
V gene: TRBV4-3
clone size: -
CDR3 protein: CASSQTTGNEQYF
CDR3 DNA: TGCGCCAGCAGCCAAACTACAGGGAACGAGCAGTACTTC

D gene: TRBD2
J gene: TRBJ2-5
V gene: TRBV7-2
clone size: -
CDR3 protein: CASSHGLAAPAPQETQYF
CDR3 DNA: TGTGCCAGCAGCCATGGACTAGCGGCCCCGGCCCCCCAAGAGACCCAGTACTTC

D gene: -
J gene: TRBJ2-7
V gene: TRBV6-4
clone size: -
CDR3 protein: CASSDSTERSEQYF
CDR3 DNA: TGTGCCAGCAGTGACTCCACCGAGAGAAGCGAGCAGTACTTC

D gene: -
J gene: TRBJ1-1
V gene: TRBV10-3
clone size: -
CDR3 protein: CAISEGAMNTEAFF
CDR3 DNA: TGTGCCATCAGTGAGGGGGCAATGAACACTGAAGCTTTCTTT

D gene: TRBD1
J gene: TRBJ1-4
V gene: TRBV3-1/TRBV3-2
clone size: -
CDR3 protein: CASSRGTDEKLFF
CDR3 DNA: TGTGCCAGCAGCAGGGGGACAGACGAAAAACTGTTTTTT